This is a list of T cell receptor beta chains from one sample in a study of B cell selection in AIRE deficiency. This table comes from immunoSEQ multiplex PCR, and its TCRdb copy is limited to in-frame clones, with some not included. The sample lists roughly 24,000 clones, about 90% occurring once. Material: CD4+CD25+ Tregs sorted from PBMCs. These receptors came from a human donor in good health. Both conserved end residues are trimmed from each CDR3. Size values are once, few and many counts, or a class for expanded clones, and some rows have none.

j_call v_call clone_size cdr3_aa
TRBJ1-5 TRBV18 NA ASSPTGGNQPQH
TRBJ2-3 TRBV27 NA ASSLRPYSGAGGNTDTQY
TRBJ2-7 TRBV2 NA ASSAEIEQY
TRBJ2-4 TRBV9 NA ASSVDGGGSLAKNIQY
TRBJ2-3 TRBV13 NA ASSPGGDTQY
TRBJ1-5 TRBV18 NA ASSPSGGVQPQH
TRBJ1-1 TRBV10-1 NA ASSAGYYTEAF
TRBJ2-1 TRBV5-1 NA ASSLATSGAEQF
TRBJ1-6 TRBV7-9 once ASSLVYGTQGNSPLH
TRBJ1-2 TRBV6-5 once ASSYRGGYGYT
TRBJ2-1 TRBV6-6 NA ASSYSIRVNEQF
TRBJ2-3 TRBV7-8 NA ASSRRLAGGASTDTQY
TRBJ2-1 TRBV5-1 NA ASSLEWDSLPF
TRBJ2-3 TRBV6-6 NA ASSYSQRGQTDTQY
TRBJ1-2 TRBV25-1 NA ASSSPYGYT
TRBJ2-1 TRBV5-1 few ASSVGTGIHNEQF
TRBJ1-2 TRBV6-5 NA ASSRGPPYGYT
TRBJ1-6 TRBV7-9 NA ASSLRAAVNSPLH
TRBJ1-2 TRBV7-8 NA ASSRDRWTNYGYT
TRBJ2-6 TRBV6-4 NA ASSEEGSGANVLT
TRBJ1-2 TRBV18 NA ASTIGDANYGYT
TRBJ2-7 TRBV5-1 NA ASSLVTGNILHYEQY
TRBJ1-2 TRBV20-1 NA SAWDEFGYT
TRBJ2-4 TRBV6-1 once ASRAGSNIQY
TRBJ2-3 TRBV7-3 NA ASSLFFSTDTQY
TRBJ2-1 TRBV9 NA ASSVGAGASSSYNEQF
TRBJ2-7 TRBV7-9 NA ASSLGGVTYEQY